This TCR beta chain comes out of a study of blood T cell repertoires in COVID-19. Overall study context: The origin of the acute and convalescent COVID-19 samples was the United States, Italy and Spain.

Only in-frame clones appear in the TCRdb table, and some are missing; sequencing was by immunoSEQ multiplex PCR. The sample has 100,000 or so clones, roughly 80% seen once. The CDR3 sequence is 14 residues long. The germline gives CDR1 SNHLY, CDR2 FYNNEI. Trimming removed 4 bases from V and 5 bases from J; junction bases left unmatched: 7. The TCR comes from a woman of 80 years or more with acute or convalescent COVID-19. V and J are TRBV2 and TRBJ2-5, with 7 nucleotides matching TRBD2. Sequenced: peripheral blood. CDR3 bases: TGTGCCAGCAGTGTCCGACTAGCCACGGAGACCCAGTACTTC. As protein: CASSVRLATETQYF. The full variable domain, in which reference TRBV2 and TRBJ2-5 provide the parts outside the CDR3, is EPEVTQTPSHQVTQMGQEVILRCVPISNHLYFYWYRQILGQKVEFLVSFYNNEISEKSEIFDDQFSVERPDGSNFTLKIRSTKLEDSAMYFCASSVRLATETQYFGPGTRLLVL.